The clone carrying this TCR beta chain has a single count. What it binds is unknown. These data originate in a study of vaccination effects on CD4 cells after COVID-19. Turning to the study itself: Two doses of either BNT162b2 or mRNA-1273 were given to each participant.

Overall study results and limits: New vaccine-induced clones were the main type among post-vaccine spike-reactive clones in convalescents.

V was trimmed by 6 bases and J by 2 bases, leaving 13 bases between them. CDR1 SGHTA and CDR2 FQGNSA come from the germline V gene. This CDR3 region has 14 residues. Repertoires were generated with immunoSEQ multiplex PCR, while TCRdb's copy carries only in-frame clones and drops some. The data contain 30,000 to 35,000 clones, under 85% of them singletons. CD4+ T cells specific for antigen were expanded with viral peptide pools by the ViraFEST assay before sequencing. Researchers isolated CD4+ T cells once approximately eleven days of culture had elapsed. Sometime from March through December 2020, the person acquired a SARS-CoV-2 infection that PCR confirmed. Some 2 million PBMC per well received approximately 10 IU/ml IL-2 and approximately 9.2 ug/ml peptides in culture. Fresh IL-2-containing medium replaced half the medium on days 3 and 7.

This chain connects TRBV7-2 to TRBJ2-5, with TRBD2 as a possible D gene (5 bases). This TCR derives from a human donor who had a prior SARS-CoV-2 infection. Sequencing used CD4+ T cells from PBMCs cultured with a peptide pool, obtained before COVID-19 vaccination. DNA of the CDR3: TGTGCCAGCAGACCCGGACTGGGGCAAGAGACCCAGTACTTC. It yields the protein CASRPGLGQETQYF. The variable domain in full, completed from reference TRBV7-2 and TRBJ2-5, reads GAGVSQSPSNKVTEKGKDVELRCDPISGHTALYWYRQSLGQGLEFLIYFQGNSAPDKSGLPSDRFSAERTGGSVSTLTIQRTQQEDSAVYLCASRPGLGQETQYFGPGTRLLVL.